This paragraph covers one TCR beta chain sequence. This entry is derived from a study of blood T cell repertoires in COVID-19. Background on the study: From T cells, B-cell-depleted T cells, or PBMCs came the material, which was cDNA or gDNA.

V dropped 1 base and J dropped 4; count of bases not matched to a gene: 16. Germline lookup yields CDR1 GTSNPN and CDR2 SVGIG (reference sequence). This CDR3 comprises 17 residues. Clones were sequenced by immunoSEQ multiplex PCR, and TCRdb holds only the in-frame ones, with some missing. The table shows 100,000 to 150,000 clones, with 60% to 80% occurring only once. The chain recombines TRBV30 with TRBJ2-7; 7 positions agree with TRBD1. This sequence was found in a human donor in a cohort sampled during active COVID-19. The sequenced sample consisted of peripheral blood. CDR3 protein: CAWSGPPTGQRPYEQYF. Here the CDR3 DNA reads TGTGCCTGGAGTGGTCCCCCCACGGGACAGCGGCCTTACGAGCAGTACTTC.